Listed here is a single TCR beta chain. The sample originates from a study of CD8+ T cells in alopecia areata. Extracted RNA was reverse transcribed into cDNA, the sequencing template. Generated by immunoSEQ multiplex PCR, the TCRdb table keeps only in-frame clones and is missing some. The profile shows just over 150,000 clones, approximately 65% of them singletons. The trim removed 2 bases at V and 0 bases at J, leaving 18 bases unmatched. In germline, CDR1 is SGHRS, CDR2 YFSETQ. This CDR3 contains 20 residues. The treatment: oral pan-JAK inhibitor, 5-10 mg twice daily. PBMCs, the starting material, were the source of sorted CD4+ and CD8+ T cells.

This sequence originates from a human donor with alopecia areata. Source: CD4+ T cells sorted from blood, taken at week 4, from a patient treated with tofacitinib. V is TRBV5-1 and J is TRBJ2-5; 8 bases line up with TRBD1. The CDR3 DNA reads TGCGCCAGCAGCTTCGGGCCCACCCCCCACCGACAGGGGTACCAAGAGACCCAGTACTTC. Its translation: CASSFGPTPHRQGYQETQYF.